This T cell receptor beta chain was observed in a study of blood T cell repertoires in COVID-19. This table comes from immunoSEQ multiplex PCR, and its TCRdb copy is limited to in-frame clones, with some not included. Of hundreds of thousands of clones listed, around nine tenths are singletons. The trim removed 4 bases at V and 7 bases at J, leaving 13 bases unmatched. Germline V gene lookup returns CDR1 MDHEN and CDR2 SYDVKM. The CDR3 totals 16 residues. The sample taken for sequencing was PBMCs or T cells enriched from blood (not recorded which). This receptor was identified in a woman younger than 35 who had been exposed to COVID-19. V usage is TRBV28 and J usage is TRBJ1-5; 7 bases agree with TRBD1. CDR3 sequence reads: CASSSPIGGGGQPQHF. CDR3 DNA sequence: TGTGCCAGCAGTTCCCCAATCGGAGGGGGCGGGCAGCCCCAGCATTTT.